These 11 T cell receptor beta chains originate from one sample sequenced in a study of beta chain features in type 1 diabetes. The sequenced template was cDNA made from the entire isolated RNA. Here immunoSEQ multiplex PCR was the method, and the copy in TCRdb shows in-frame clones only, minus some. The sample contains about 260,000 clones, around 68% of which appear only once. Sequencing used naive CD4+ T cells from blood. These receptors originate from a man aged 25-45 years in good health.

The gene calls are TRBV7-2 and TRBJ2-4, with D unclear. The CDR3 totals 11 residues. Germline V gene data show CDR1 as SGHTA and CDR2 as FQGNSA. The V end was cut by 5 bases, the J end by 11 bases, with 10 bases between. This CDR3 reads CASSPGHFQYF. CDR3 nucleotides: TGTGCCAGCAGCCCCGGCCACTTTCAGTACTTC.

The chain uses TRBV9 and TRBJ1-2; D is unclear. The V gene's germline CDR1 is SGDLS and CDR2 YYNGEE. Trimming took off 0 bases at V and 6 bases at J, with 3 bases between the two ends. The CDR3 is made up of 11 amino acids. CDR3 nucleotides: TGTGCCAGCAGCGTAGAGGATGGCTACACCTTC. Translated, it gives CASSVEDGYTF.

This chain joins TRBV19 and TRBJ2-5; D is unclear. The CDR3 runs 13 residues. Deletions cut 6 bases from V and 5 bases from J, with 13 bases between. Germline V gene sequence: CDR1 LNHDA, CDR2 SQIVND (reference sequence). This CDR3 is CASSYHRKETQYF. The CDR3 nucleotides are TGTGCCAGTAGCTACCATAGGAAGGAGACCCAGTACTTC.

In this sample, this clone turned up a few times. The same CDR3 arises from other DNA sequences in this sample as well. The genes are TRBV29-1 and TRBJ1-1; D call uncertain. Germline CDR1 is SQVTM and CDR2 is ANQGSEA. The CDR3 loop spans 11 amino acids. The V end lost 4 bases, the J end lost 3 bases, and 6 bases lay between the germline ends. CDR3 in amino acids: CSVAGYTEAFF. The CDR3 region has the DNA TGCAGCGTTGCTGGTTACACTGAAGCTTTCTTT.

The gene calls are TRBV4-3 and TRBJ2-7; no clear D gene. V was cut by 0 bases and J by 4 bases, with 13 bases left in between. CDR1 and CDR2 (germline): LGHNA, YSLEER. CDR3 size: 15 residues. The CDR3 loop reads CASSQDPASFYEQYF. As DNA, the CDR3 is TGCGCCAGCAGCCAAGACCCAGCGTCTTTTTACGAGCAGTACTTC.

The chain is built from TRBV27 and TRBJ2-4, with D hard to call. Trimming cost V 5 bases and J 1 base, with 12 bases left between them. CDR1 is MNHEY and CDR2 is SMNVEV in the germline V gene (reference sequence). This CDR3 is 15 amino acids long. The CDR3: CASSLRAVAKNIQYF. In DNA, the CDR3 is TGTGCCAGCAGTCTCCGGGCAGTTGCCAAAAACATTCAGTACTTC.

V usage is TRBV29-1 and J usage is TRBJ1-2; D gene unclear. Germline values: CDR1 SQVTM, CDR2 ANQGSEA. The CDR3 consists of 13 residues. V was cut by 1 base and J by 7 bases, with 13 bases left in between. CDR3 residues: CSVEGVGSLGYTF. The CDR3 region has the DNA TGCAGCGTTGAAGGGGTCGGGTCCCTTGGCTACACCTTC.

In its sample, this clone was seen a few times. The chain uses TRBV9 and TRBJ2-5; weak D call: TRBD1 (6 bases). The length of the CDR3 is 18 residues. V was clipped by 0 bases and J by 5 bases, with 23 bases between them. Germline V gene lookup returns CDR1 SGDLS and CDR2 YYNGEE. The CDR3 coding sequence is TGTGCCAGCAGCGTAGGTCGGAGAACAGGGCGTCTCGTGGAGACCCAGTACTTC. Translating gives CASSVGRRTGRLVETQYF.

This chain connects TRBV2 to TRBJ2-1, with TRBD2 matching over 11 bases. Germline-derived CDR1 and CDR2 are SNHLY and FYNNEI. Unmatched junction bases numbered 5, after V lost 11 bases and J lost 5 bases. The CDR3 loop spans 13 amino acids. CDR3 protein: CACSGRVNNEQFF. The CDR3, as DNA: TGTGCCTGTAGCGGGAGGGTTAACAATGAGCAGTTCTTC.

This chain connects TRBV30 to TRBJ1-4; 7 positions agree with TRBD1. J lost 10 bases, V lost 4 bases, and 6 bases had no gene match. Germline CDR1 is GTSNPN and CDR2 is SVGIG (reference sequence). CDR3 length equals 12 residues. In DNA form, the CDR3 reads TGTGCCTGGAAGGGGCGACAGGGAAAACTGTTTTTT. Protein sequence: CAWKGRQGKLFF.

This clone appeared a few times. The chain has TRBV5-4 and TRBJ1-1; 7 bases map to TRBD1. This CDR3 has 13 residues. The germline CDR1 and CDR2 sequences are SGHNT and YYREEE (reference sequence). The V and J ends lost 4 bases and 3 bases, in that order; junction bases with no gene match: 3. For the CDR3, the DNA is TGTGCCAGCAGCAGACAGGGTGACACTGAAGCTTTCTTT. It yields the protein CASSRQGDTEAFF. Looking up the rest from reference TRBV5-4 and TRBJ1-1 gives the full variable domain: ETGVTQSPTHLIKTRGQQVTLRCSSQSGHNTVSWYQQALGQGPQFIFQYYREEENGRGNFPPRFSGLQFPNYSSELNVNALELDDSALYLCASSRQGDTEAFFGQGTRLTVV.